These 31 T cell receptor beta chains were sequenced from one sample in a study of identical twins. TCRdb itself ran the 5' RACE reads through MiXCR, one entry per CDR3 protein. The sample has fewer than 250,000 distinct CDR3 sequences, around 15% seen once. Another study also made use of these data, one on T cells expressing NK-cell markers.

The sequencing sample was made of CD8+ T cells sorted from blood. These receptors were obtained from a woman in her late teens or twenties in good health.

This clonotype was counted only a few times. The rearrangement uses TRBV9 and TRBJ1-1; D uncertain. The V end lost 0 bases, the J end lost 1 base, and 4 bases lay between the germline ends. This CDR3 is built from 13 residues. Germline loops: CDR1 SGDLS, CDR2 YYNGEE. This CDR3 is CASSVAENTEAFF. CDR3 bases: TGTGCCAGCAGCGTAGCTGAGAACACTGAAGCTTTCTTT.

The chain combines TRBV12-3 or TRBV12-4 with TRBJ2-1; 8 bases agree with TRBD2. The CDR3 length is 15 residues. The V segment lost 3 bases and the J segment 3 bases; nucleotides outside the gene matches: 4. The CDR3 DNA follows: TGTGCCAGCAGTTTCGGGGGGGCGGGCTACAATGAGCAGTTCTTC. Its protein is CASSFGGAGYNEQFF.

V gene TRBV6-4 combines with J gene TRBJ2-7, with D perhaps being TRBD1 or TRBD2 (5 bases each). There are 13 residues in the CDR3. The germline V and J ends were trimmed by 7 bases and 0 bases, with 10 bases remaining between them. Germline V gives CDR1 MRHNA, CDR2 SNTAGT. The CDR3 spells CASIFGGSYEQYF. The CDR3 bases are TGTGCCAGCATCTTTGGGGGCTCCTACGAGCAGTACTTC.

The chain is built from TRBV6-5 and TRBJ2-5; no clear D gene. Germline V lookup: CDR1 MNHEY, CDR2 SVGAGI. The V end was cut by 2 bases, the J end by 5 bases, with 18 bases between. The CDR3 spans 16 residues. CDR3 sequence (DNA): TGTGCCAGCAGTTACGGCCCGGCTCAGGTAGCCGAGACCCAGTACTTC. Protein: CASSYGPAQVAETQYF.

V is TRBV6-5 and J is TRBJ2-2, with 7 nucleotides matching TRBD1. This CDR3 contains 13 residues. Germline V gives CDR1 MNHEY, CDR2 SVGAGI. V lost 0 bases to trimming and J lost 9 bases; unmatched junction nucleotides: 1. CDR3 DNA sequence: TGTGCCAGCAGTTACTCAAGGGGGCGGGAGCTGTTTTTT. This gives the protein CASSYSRGRELFF.

The sample holds a few counts of this clonotype. The chain joins TRBV19 to TRBJ1-2, with D possibly being TRBD1 (5 bases). Per the germline V gene, CDR1 is LNHDA and CDR2 is SQIVND (reference sequence). V was pared by 5 bases and J by 8 bases, with 12 bases between. This CDR3 has 12 residues. CDR3 nucleotide sequence: TGTGCCAGTAGTGTCCAGGGTGACGGCTACACCTTC. It is translated as CASSVQGDGYTF. The full variable domain, its missing parts supplied by reference TRBV19 and TRBJ1-2, is DGGITQSPKYLFRKEGQNVTLSCEQNLNHDAMYWYRQDPGQGLRLIYYSQIVNDFQKGDIAEGYSVSREKKESFPLTVTSAQKNPTAFYLCASSVQGDGYTFGSGTRLTVV.

The chain recombines TRBV7-8 with TRBJ1-5, with a weak D call TRBD1 (6 bases). The V end lost 7 bases, the J end lost 6 bases, and 19 bases lay between the germline ends. The germline CDR1 and CDR2 sequences are SGHVS and FQNEAQ. The CDR3 contains 15 residues. This chain's CDR3 is CASTPYRGGGQPQHF. CDR3 DNA: TGTGCCAGCACCCCTTATAGAGGGGGTGGTCAGCCCCAGCATTTT.

The CDR3 nucleotides are TGTGCCAGCAGCCCCCCCGGGACAGGGACGATGGACACTGAAGCTTTCTTT. Its protein product is CASSPPGTGTMDTEAFF. The rearrangement links TRBV12-3 or TRBV12-4 to TRBJ1-1, with 9 nucleotides matching TRBD1. Trimming took 6 bases from V and 3 from J; bases not matched to a gene: 14. The CDR3 length is 17 residues.

The chain couples TRBV11-2 to TRBJ2-6; D ambiguous. V lost 1 base, J lost 3 bases, and 16 bases lay in between. Germline CDR1 and CDR2: SGHAT and FQNNGV. The CDR3 is 18 residues long. CDR3 in amino acids: CASSLGWPLVYGANVLTF. CDR3 bases: TGTGCCAGCAGCTTAGGGTGGCCCCTCGTCTATGGGGCCAACGTCCTGACTTTC.

The rearrangement joins TRBV2 to TRBJ2-7; no firm D call. Looked up from germline, CDR1 is SNHLY and CDR2 is FYNNEI. CDR3 size: 11 residues. Trimming cost V 8 bases and J 5 bases, with 10 bases left between them. The CDR3 sequence is CASFWSHEQYF. In nucleotides, the CDR3 is TGTGCCAGCTTTTGGAGCCACGAGCAGTACTTC.

V is TRBV29-1 and J is TRBJ1-1, with a weak D call TRBD1 (5 bases). With 3 bases removed from V and 1 base from J, the gap between germline ends came to 15 bases. The CDR3 contains 15 residues. Germline assignment: CDR1 SQVTM and CDR2 ANQGSEA. In DNA, the CDR3 is TGCAGCGTTGATTGGGGACGACGATCGAACACTGAAGCTTTCTTT. It specifies CSVDWGRRSNTEAFF.

V and J are TRBV4-3 and TRBJ2-7; D possibly corresponds to TRBD2 (6 bases). The CDR3 consists of 15 residues. Germline assignment: CDR1 LGHNA and CDR2 YSLEER. Trimming removed 0 bases from V and 0 bases from J, with 9 bases in between. The CDR3 is CASSQDRGSSYEQYF. As DNA, the CDR3 is TGCGCCAGCAGCCAAGATCGGGGGAGCTCCTACGAGCAGTACTTC.

V and J are TRBV2 and TRBJ2-1; D possibly corresponds to TRBD1 (6 bases). The CDR3 is made up of 16 amino acids. Germline V gene sequence: CDR1 SNHLY, CDR2 FYNNEI. Trimming removed 5 bases at V and 0 bases at J, with 14 bases between. As DNA, the CDR3 is TGTGCCAGCAGTAATAGTGGGGGCTTCTCCTACAATGAGCAGTTCTTC. Amino acids: CASSNSGGFSYNEQFF. Filled out from reference TRBV2 and TRBJ2-1, the complete variable domain reads EPEVTQTPSHQVTQMGQEVILRCVPISNHLYFYWYRQILGQKVEFLVSFYNNEISEKSEIFDDQFSVERPDGSNFTLKIRSTKLEDSAMYFCASSNSGGFSYNEQFFGPGTRLTVL.

This chain links TRBV7-8 with TRBJ2-1; D may be TRBD2 (6 bases). The CDR3 sequence is 17 residues long. The germline V gene has CDR1 SGHVS and CDR2 FQNEAQ. Deletions cut 5 bases from V and 5 bases from J, with 22 bases between. CDR3 in DNA: TGTGCCAGCAGCAAGGCGGGGCTGACCACCTTCCACAATGAGCAGTTCTTC. Amino acids: CASSKAGLTTFHNEQFF.

There are a few counts of this clonotype. This chain uses TRBV5-1 with TRBJ2-3; D uncertain. Between the trimmed V and J ends, which lost 2 bases and 1 base, there was a span of 17 bases. The germline V gene has CDR1 SGHRS and CDR2 YFSETQ. The CDR3 totals 17 residues. Here the CDR3 DNA reads TGCGCCAGCAGCTTTATTGGTTGGGTTTGGGGCACAGATACGCAGTATTTT. Translating gives CASSFIGWVWGTDTQYF. The entire variable domain, with the rest obtained from reference TRBV5-1 and TRBJ2-3, is as follows: KAGVTQTPRYLIKTRGQQVTLSCSPISGHRSVSWYQQTPGQGLQFLFEYFSETQRNKGNFPGRFSGRQFSNSRSEMNVSTLELGDSALYLCASSFIGWVWGTDTQYFGPGTRLTVL.

This clonotype came up a few times. This chain links TRBV20-1 with TRBJ2-7, with D unresolved. CDR3 length: 13 amino acids. Trimming pared 3 bases from V and 0 bases from J, leaving 9 bases between. Germline V gene sequence: CDR1 DFQATT, CDR2 SNEGSKA (reference sequence). CDR3 in DNA: TGCAGTGCTAGCCCAGCGTCCTCCTACGAGCAGTACTTC. Protein: CSASPASSYEQYF.

This chain joins TRBV7-8 and TRBJ2-7, with 9 bases matching TRBD1. Germline trimming cut 1 base from V and 12 bases from J; bases unmatched to any gene: 13. The CDR3 spans 15 residues. The germline gives CDR1 SGHVS, CDR2 FQNEAQ. CDR3 in DNA: TGTGCCAGCAGCTTAGATGGGGATACCGGGACAGGGATGTACTTC. Residues: CASSLDGDTGTGMYF.

CDR3 sequence (DNA): TGTGCCAGCAGTGAGGGGACGGACTATGGCTACACCTTC. It codes for CASSEGTDYGYTF. This rearrangement joins TRBV9 to TRBJ1-2; D may be TRBD1 (5 bases). Germline values: CDR1 SGDLS, CDR2 YYNGEE. This CDR3 is built from 13 residues. The V end was cut by 5 bases, the J end by 3 bases, with 11 bases between.

This chain connects TRBV27 to TRBJ2-7, with 8 nucleotides matching TRBD2. J was trimmed by 3 bases and V by 6 bases; bases with no gene match: 7. Germline CDR1 MNHEY, CDR2 SMNVEV (reference sequence). The CDR3 extends over 14 amino acids. Written as DNA, the CDR3 is TGTGCCAGCAGCTCCGGACTAGCAGTCTACGAGCAGTACTTC. Amino acids: CASSSGLAVYEQYF.

In its sample, this clonotype was seen many times. The chain recombines TRBV27 with TRBJ2-7, with D perhaps given as TRBD1 or TRBD2 (5 bases each). Trimming left V 5 bases short and J 6 bases short, with 17 bases between. Germline V gene sequence: CDR1 MNHEY, CDR2 SMNVEV (reference sequence). The CDR3 is made up of 14 amino acids. The CDR3 DNA reads TGTGCCAGCAGTCCACGGGGACCATTAGGCGAGCAGTACTTC. Its protein is CASSPRGPLGEQYF.

This chain connects TRBV2 to TRBJ2-1; the D is unclear. CDR3 length: 15 residues. Germline V gene sequence: CDR1 SNHLY, CDR2 FYNNEI. Trimming shortened V by 2 bases and J by 5 bases, and 13 bases separated the two germline ends. This chain's CDR3 is CASSEKGLVDNEQFF. Written as DNA, the CDR3 is TGTGCCAGCAGTGAAAAGGGCCTCGTGGACAATGAGCAGTTCTTC.

The chain links TRBV20-1 to TRBJ2-7; weak D call: TRBD2 (6 bases). The ends were cut back, 6 bases at V and 3 bases at J, with 18 bases in the middle. Germline V gene data show CDR1 as DFQATT and CDR2 as SNEGSKA (reference sequence). This CDR3 has 14 residues. The CDR3 region has the DNA TGCAGTGCCGACCCGGGACTCGCAGGCTACGAGCAGTACTTC. This gives the protein CSADPGLAGYEQYF.

This clonotype showed up just a few times. The chain couples TRBV29-1 to TRBJ2-4; TRBD1 agrees at 7 bases. CDR1 is SQVTM and CDR2 is ANQGSEA in the germline V gene. V shed 8 bases and J 6 bases; nucleotides not matched to a gene: 4. CDR3 size: 11 residues. The CDR3 spells CSTRDRNIQYF. The CDR3 nucleotides are TGCAGCACGAGGGACAGAAACATTCAGTACTTC.

This clonotype was observed many times. This chain links TRBV19 with TRBJ2-2; TRBD1 matches 8 bases. This CDR3 is built from 15 residues. The V and J ends lost 5 bases and 6 bases, in that order; junction bases with no gene match: 8. In germline, CDR1 is LNHDA, CDR2 SQIVND (reference sequence). The chain's CDR3 is CASSPLDRAAGELFF. CDR3 nucleotide sequence: TGTGCCAGTAGTCCCTTGGACAGGGCGGCCGGGGAGCTGTTTTTT.

The genes are TRBV7-9 and TRBJ1-5, with 8 bases matching TRBD1. Germline values: CDR1 SEHNR, CDR2 FQNEAQ (reference sequence). Trimming took 4 bases from V and 0 from J; bases not matched to a gene: 2. This CDR3 has 15 residues. CDR3 sequence reads: CASSSGGLSNQPQHF. CDR3 DNA: TGTGCCAGCAGCTCAGGGGGCCTTAGCAATCAGCCCCAGCATTTT. The complete variable domain, with remaining parts taken from reference TRBV7-9 and TRBJ1-5, reads DTGVSQNPRHKITKRGQNVTFRCDPISEHNRLYWYRQTLGQGPEFLTYFQNEAQLEKSRLLSDRFSAERPKGSFSTLEIQRTEQGDSAMYLCASSSGGLSNQPQHFGDGTRLSIL.

The chain carries TRBV5-5 and TRBJ2-7; D perhaps matches TRBD1 (5 bases). CDR1 and CDR2 (germline): SGHKS, YYEKEE (reference sequence). V lost 4 bases and J lost 4, with 18 bases in between. The CDR3 is 15 amino acids. For the CDR3, the DNA is TGTGCCAGCAGCACCAATCAGGGATTAGGGTACGAGCAGTACTTC. Residues: CASSTNQGLGYEQYF.

A few counts support this clonotype. This chain connects TRBV6-6 to TRBJ1-5; D not resolved. The V end was cut by 8 bases, the J end by 6 bases, with 11 bases between. Germline V gene data show CDR1 as MNHNY and CDR2 as SVGAGI (reference sequence). The CDR3 sequence is 12 residues long. The CDR3 DNA reads as TGTGCCAGCTCCCCGGTCCTTCAGCCCCAGCATTTT. Translating gives CASSPVLQPQHF.

This clonotype was counted a few times. This rearrangement joins TRBV9 to TRBJ2-1, with 9 bases identical to TRBD2. Germline assignment: CDR1 SGDLS and CDR2 YYNGEE. With V trimmed by 1 base and J by 3 bases, 2 bases remained unmatched. This CDR3 spans 15 amino acids. CDR3 protein: CASSVSGGHYNEQFF. In DNA, the CDR3 is TGTGCCAGCAGCGTAAGCGGGGGGCACTACAATGAGCAGTTCTTC.

The chain has TRBV10-3 and TRBJ2-7; 9 bases are a match to TRBD1. In germline, CDR1 is ENHRY, CDR2 SYGVKD. The CDR3 is made up of 14 amino acids. V shed 8 bases, J shed 2 bases, and the junction held 7 bases outside the gene matches. The CDR3 loop reads CAIRRDREAYEQYF. CDR3 in DNA: TGTGCCATCCGCCGGGACAGGGAAGCCTACGAGCAGTACTTC.

This clonotype was detected only a few times. The genes are TRBV3-1 and TRBJ2-1; D is tentatively TRBD1 or TRBD2 (5 bases each). The CDR3 covers 17 residues. V lost 2 bases to trimming and J lost 2 bases, with 16 bases between them. Germline-derived CDR1 and CDR2 are LGHDT and YNNKEL (reference sequence). The chain's CDR3 is CASSQPWGRRTYNEQFF. The CDR3 DNA follows: TGTGCCAGCAGCCAACCTTGGGGACGGCGAACCTACAATGAGCAGTTCTTC.

A few counts support this clonotype. The rearrangement joins TRBV20-1 to TRBJ2-1; weak D call: TRBD1 (5 bases). Between the trimmed V and J ends, which lost 5 bases and 10 bases, there was a span of 15 bases. The length of the CDR3 is 12 residues. From germline, CDR1 is DFQATT and CDR2 SNEGSKA (reference sequence). The CDR3: CSAETIHREQFF. The CDR3 DNA follows: TGCAGTGCTGAAACTATTCACAGGGAGCAGTTCTTC.